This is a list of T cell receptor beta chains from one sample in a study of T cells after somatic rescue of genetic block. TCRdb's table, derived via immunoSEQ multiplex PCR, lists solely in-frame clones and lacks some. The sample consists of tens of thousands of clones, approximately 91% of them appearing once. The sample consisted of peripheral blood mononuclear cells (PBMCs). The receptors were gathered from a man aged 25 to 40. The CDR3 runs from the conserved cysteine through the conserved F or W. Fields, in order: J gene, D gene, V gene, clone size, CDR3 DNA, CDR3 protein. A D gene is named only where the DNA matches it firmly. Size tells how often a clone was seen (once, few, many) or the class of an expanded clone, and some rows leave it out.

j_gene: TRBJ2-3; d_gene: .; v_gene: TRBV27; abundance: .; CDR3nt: TGTGCCAGCGCGGGACAGTACACAGATACGCAGTATTTT; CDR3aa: CASAGQYTDTQYF
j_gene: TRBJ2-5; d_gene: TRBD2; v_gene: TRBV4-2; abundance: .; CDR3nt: TGTGCCAGCAGCCAAGATGGGCTAGCGGGAGTCGGGGAGACCCAGTACTTC; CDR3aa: CASSQDGLAGVGETQYF
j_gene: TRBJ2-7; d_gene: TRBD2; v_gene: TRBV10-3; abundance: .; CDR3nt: TGTGCCATCAGTGATTCTAGCGGGAGCTCCTACGAGCAGTACTTC; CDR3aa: CAISDSSGSSYEQYF
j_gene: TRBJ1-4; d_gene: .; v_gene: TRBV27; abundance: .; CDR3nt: TGTGCCAGCAGTCCCGCCAGGAGAGATGAAAAACTGTTTTTT; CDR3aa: CASSPARRDEKLFF
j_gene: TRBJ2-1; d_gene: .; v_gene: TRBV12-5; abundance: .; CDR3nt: TGTGCTAGTGGTCTACTTGGTAACCTCGGGGAGGAGTTCTTC; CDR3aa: CASGLLGNLGEEFF
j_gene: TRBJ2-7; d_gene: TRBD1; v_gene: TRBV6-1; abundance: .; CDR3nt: TGTGCCAGCAGTGGCCCCAGGTTGCGTCGCGGGACAGGGATCTACGAGCAGTACTTC; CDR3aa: CASSGPRLRRGTGIYEQYF
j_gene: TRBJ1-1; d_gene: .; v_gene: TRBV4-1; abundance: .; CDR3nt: TGCGCCAGCAGCCCCCAGCGGAATTTAATGAACACTGAAGCTTTCTTT; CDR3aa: CASSPQRNLMNTEAFF
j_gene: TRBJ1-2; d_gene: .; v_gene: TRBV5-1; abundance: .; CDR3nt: TGCGCCAGCACTAGTAGCCAGGGCACTAACTATGGCTACACCTTC; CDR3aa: CASTSSQGTNYGYTF
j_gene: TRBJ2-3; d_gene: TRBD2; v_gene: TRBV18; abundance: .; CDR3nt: TGTGCCAGCTCGCCGGGAGGGAACATCAGAGATACGCAGTATTTT; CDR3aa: CASSPGGNIRDTQYF
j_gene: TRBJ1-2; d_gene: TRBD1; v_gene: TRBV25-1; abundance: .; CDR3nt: TGTGCCAGCAGTGACGGGACAGGGTGGTCGGGGGGCTACACCTTC; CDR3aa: CASSDGTGWSGGYTF
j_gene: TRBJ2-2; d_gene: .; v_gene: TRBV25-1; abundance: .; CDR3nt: TGTGCCAGCAGTGGGTGGGACGGGCGGTCGAACACCGGGGAGCTGTTTTTT; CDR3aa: CASSGWDGRSNTGELFF
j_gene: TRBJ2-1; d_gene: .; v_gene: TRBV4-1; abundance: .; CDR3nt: TGCGCCAGCAGCCAAGTTGATTTGGGACTGTCCTACAATGAGCAGTTCTTC; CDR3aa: CASSQVDLGLSYNEQFF
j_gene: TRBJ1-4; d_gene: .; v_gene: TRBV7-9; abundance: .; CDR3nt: TGTGCCAGCAGCTTTTTCGGGGCCGTGCCTAATGAAAAACTGTTTTTT; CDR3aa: CASSFFGAVPNEKLFF
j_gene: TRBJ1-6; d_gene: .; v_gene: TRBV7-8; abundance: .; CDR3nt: TGTGCCAGCAGCTTACGGGGCTATAATTCACCCCTCCACTTT; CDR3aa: CASSLRGYNSPLHF
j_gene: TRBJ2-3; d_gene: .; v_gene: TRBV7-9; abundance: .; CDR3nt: TGTGCCAGCAGCCCCCATAACAGGATCACAGATACGCAGTATTTT; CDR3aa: CASSPHNRITDTQYF
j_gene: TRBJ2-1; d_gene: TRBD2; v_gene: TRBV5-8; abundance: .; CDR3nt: TGTGCCAGCAGCTTGCAGCGGGAGGACTTAGACGATGAGCAGTTCTTC; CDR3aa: CASSLQREDLDDEQFF
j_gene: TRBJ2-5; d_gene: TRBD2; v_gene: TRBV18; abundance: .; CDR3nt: TGTGCCAGCTCACCGACTAGCGGGGGCAGGGAGACCCAGTACTTC; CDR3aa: CASSPTSGGRETQYF
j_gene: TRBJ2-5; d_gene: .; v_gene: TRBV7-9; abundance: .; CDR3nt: TGTGCCAGCAGCTTAGCGAGGGAAGAGACCCAGTACTTC; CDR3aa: CASSLAREETQYF
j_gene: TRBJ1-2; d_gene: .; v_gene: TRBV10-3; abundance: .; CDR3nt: TGTGCCATCAGGTCGGGGGCGGACGGCTACACCTTC; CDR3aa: CAIRSGADGYTF
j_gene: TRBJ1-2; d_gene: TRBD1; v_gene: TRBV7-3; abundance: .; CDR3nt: TGTGCCACCAGGGGGGGTGGCTACACCTTC; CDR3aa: CATRGGGYTF
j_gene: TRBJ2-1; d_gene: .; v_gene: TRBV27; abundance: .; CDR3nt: TGTGCCAGCAGAATCCTGAGAGACTCGAGGGAGCAGTTCTTC; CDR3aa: CASRILRDSREQFF
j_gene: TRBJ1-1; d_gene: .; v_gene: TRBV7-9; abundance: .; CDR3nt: TGTGCCAGCAGCTCAACGGACGGAAACACTGAAGCTTTCTTT; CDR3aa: CASSSTDGNTEAFF
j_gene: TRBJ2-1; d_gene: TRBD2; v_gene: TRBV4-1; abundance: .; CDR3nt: TGCGCCAGCAGCCAAGGGCGCGGGAGGGCCATCTACAATGAGCAGTTCTTC; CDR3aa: CASSQGRGRAIYNEQFF
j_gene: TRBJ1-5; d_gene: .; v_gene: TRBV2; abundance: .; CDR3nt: TGTGCCAGCAGTGTCGATGGGGCTGGGAGCAATCAGCCCCAGCATTTT; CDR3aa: CASSVDGAGSNQPQHF
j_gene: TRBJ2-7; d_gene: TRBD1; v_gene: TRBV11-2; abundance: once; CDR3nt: TGTGCCAGCAGCTTAGGACAGGGCACCTACGAGCAGTACTTC; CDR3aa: CASSLGQGTYEQYF
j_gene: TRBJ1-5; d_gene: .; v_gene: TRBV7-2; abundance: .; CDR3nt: TGTGCCAGCAGTTCCGGACAGCCTTATAGCAATCAGCCCCAGCATTTT; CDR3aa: CASSSGQPYSNQPQHF
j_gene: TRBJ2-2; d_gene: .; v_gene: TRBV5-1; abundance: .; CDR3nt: TGCGCCAGCAGCTTGGTGGTGGTCACCGGGGAGCTGTTTTTT; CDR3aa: CASSLVVVTGELFF
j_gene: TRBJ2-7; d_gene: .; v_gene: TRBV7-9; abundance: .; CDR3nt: TGTGCCAGCAGCTTAGACAGGTACCCCTACGAGCAGTACTTC; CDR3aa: CASSLDRYPYEQYF
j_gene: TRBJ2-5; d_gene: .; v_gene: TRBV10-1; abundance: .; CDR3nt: TGCGCCAGCAGCCGGGACTCACAAGAGACCCAGTACTTC; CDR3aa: CASSRDSQETQYF
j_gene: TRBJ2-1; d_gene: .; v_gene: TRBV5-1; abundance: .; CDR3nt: TGCGCCAGCAGCCGGGACTCTTACAATGAGCAGTTCTTC; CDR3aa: CASSRDSYNEQFF
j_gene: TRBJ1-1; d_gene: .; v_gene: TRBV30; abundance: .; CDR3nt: TGTGCCCGGAGCTGCAACGGGGCTGGGGCTGAAGCTTTCTTT; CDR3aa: CARSCNGAGAEAFF
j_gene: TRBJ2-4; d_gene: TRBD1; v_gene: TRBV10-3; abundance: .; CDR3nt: TGTGCCATCAGCGACAGGGGGCAGGCCAAAAACATTCAGTACTTC; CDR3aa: CAISDRGQAKNIQYF
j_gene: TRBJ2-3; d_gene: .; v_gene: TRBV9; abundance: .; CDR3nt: TGTGCCAGCAGCGTAGGAGGCACAGATACGCAGTATTTT; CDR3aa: CASSVGGTDTQYF
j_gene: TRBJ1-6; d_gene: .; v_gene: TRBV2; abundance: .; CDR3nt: TGTGCCAGCAGTAAGGAAGGGCCTTGGAATTCACCCCTCCACTTT; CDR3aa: CASSKEGPWNSPLHF
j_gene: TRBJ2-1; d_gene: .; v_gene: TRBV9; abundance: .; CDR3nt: TGTGCCAGCAGCGTAGGGGATTCCTACAATGAGCAGTTCTTC; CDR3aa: CASSVGDSYNEQFF
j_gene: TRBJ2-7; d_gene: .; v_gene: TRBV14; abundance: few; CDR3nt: TGTGCCAGCAGCCAAGATGCCTACGAGCAGTACTTC; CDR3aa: CASSQDAYEQYF
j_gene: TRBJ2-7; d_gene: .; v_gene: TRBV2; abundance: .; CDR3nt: TGTGCCAGCAGTGAAGAAGTGACCTACGAGCAGTACTTC; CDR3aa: CASSEEVTYEQYF
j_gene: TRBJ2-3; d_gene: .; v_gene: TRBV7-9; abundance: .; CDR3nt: TGTGCCAGCAGCTTTGGCGGGAGCACAGATACGCAGTATTTT; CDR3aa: CASSFGGSTDTQYF
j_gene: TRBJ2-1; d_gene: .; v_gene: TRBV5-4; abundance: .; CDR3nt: TGTGCCAGCAGCGAGAACCGTCGGGATGAGCAGTTCTTC; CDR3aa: CASSENRRDEQFF
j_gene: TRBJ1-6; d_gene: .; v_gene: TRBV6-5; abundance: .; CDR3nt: TGTGCCAGCAGACTGACAGATAATTCACCCCTCCACTTT; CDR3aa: CASRLTDNSPLHF
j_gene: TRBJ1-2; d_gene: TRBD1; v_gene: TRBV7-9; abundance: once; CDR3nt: TGTGCCAGCAGCTTTGGGCAGGGGGAACGCTATGGCTACACCTTC; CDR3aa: CASSFGQGERYGYTF